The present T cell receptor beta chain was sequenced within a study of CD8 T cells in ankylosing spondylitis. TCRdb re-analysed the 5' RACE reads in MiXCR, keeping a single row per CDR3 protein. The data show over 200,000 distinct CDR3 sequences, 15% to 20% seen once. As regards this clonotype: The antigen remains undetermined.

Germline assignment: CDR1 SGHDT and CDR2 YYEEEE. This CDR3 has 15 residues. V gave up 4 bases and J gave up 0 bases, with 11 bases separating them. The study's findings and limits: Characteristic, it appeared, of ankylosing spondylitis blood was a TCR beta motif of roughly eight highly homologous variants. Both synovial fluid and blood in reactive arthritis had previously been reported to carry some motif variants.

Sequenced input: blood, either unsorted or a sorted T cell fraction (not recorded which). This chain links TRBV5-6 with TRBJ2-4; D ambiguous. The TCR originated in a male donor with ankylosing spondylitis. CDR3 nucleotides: TGTGCCAGCAGCCTTAAAAATCTAGCCAAAAACATTCAGTACTTC. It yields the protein CASSLKNLAKNIQYF.